Following are 20 T cell receptor beta chains from one sample sequenced in a study of blood T cell repertoires in COVID-19. Using immunoSEQ multiplex PCR, the repertoire was profiled, and TCRdb retains in-frame clones only, with some absent. The sample has roughly 350,000 clones, more than 90% seen once. The sequenced sample consisted of PBMCs or T cells enriched from blood (not recorded which). The receptors stem from a woman in her twenties or thirties who had recovered from COVID-19.

V gene TRBV5-1 combines with J gene TRBJ1-6; TRBD1 agrees at 7 bases. The germline V gene encodes CDR1 SGHRS and CDR2 YFSETQ. This CDR3 is built from 19 residues. J gave up 4 bases and V 6 bases, and 19 bases lay outside the gene matches. The CDR3 spells CASTTGTVSPTLYNSPLHF. CDR3 bases: TGCGCCAGCACTACCGGGACAGTCTCGCCTACACTATATAATTCACCCCTCCACTTT.

CDR3 residues: CASSPWRNQPQHF. The CDR3, as DNA: TGTGCCAGCAGTCCCTGGCGCAATCAGCCCCAGCATTTT. V and J are TRBV2 and TRBJ1-5; D gene uncertain. Germline V lookup: CDR1 SNHLY, CDR2 FYNNEI. This CDR3 spans 13 amino acids. Trimming cost V 5 bases and J 2 bases, with 7 bases left between them.

The chain employs TRBV2 and TRBJ1-1, with 8 bases aligning to TRBD1. V dropped 6 bases and J dropped 4; count of bases not matched to a gene: 7. Germline V gene data show CDR1 as SNHLY and CDR2 as FYNNEI. This CDR3 comprises 14 residues. In DNA, the CDR3 is TGTGCCAGCAGCGAACAGGGGGTGGCCACTGAAGCTTTCTTT. Translation gives CASSEQGVATEAFF.

The rearrangement links TRBV5-1 to TRBJ2-2; TRBD2 matches at 7 bases. The CDR3 loop spans 17 amino acids. The J segment lost 6 bases and the V segment lost 0 bases, leaving 11 bases of the junction unmatched. Germline values: CDR1 SGHRS, CDR2 YFSETQ. For the CDR3, the DNA is TGCGCCAGCAGCTTGGCCGGCGGGGGAGGGCCGGCCGGGGAGCTGTTTTTT. It specifies CASSLAGGGGPAGELFF.

The gene calls are TRBV19 and TRBJ2-2; D possibly corresponds to TRBD2 (5 bases). This CDR3 region has 13 residues. Germline assignment: CDR1 LNHDA and CDR2 SQIVND (reference sequence). V dropped 6 bases and J dropped 6 bases, with 11 bases sitting between them. Here the CDR3 DNA reads TGTGCCAGTAGGACGAGCGGCCCCGGGGAGCTGTTTTTT. Protein: CASRTSGPGELFF.

The chain joins TRBV30 to TRBJ2-4; D call uncertain. CDR1 is GTSNPN and CDR2 is SVGIG in the germline V gene (reference sequence). V lost 2 bases, J lost 3 bases, and 8 bases lay in between. The CDR3 has 13 residues. The chain's CDR3 is CAWSSLNKNIQYF. CDR3 coding DNA: TGTGCCTGGAGTTCCCTTAACAAAAACATTCAGTACTTC.

V is TRBV7-3 and J is TRBJ1-6, with D possibly being TRBD1 (6 bases). The germline V gene has CDR1 SGHTA and CDR2 FQGTGA. Trimming took off 4 bases at V and 7 bases at J, with 14 bases between the two ends. This CDR3 has 15 residues. The CDR3 coding sequence is TGTGCCAGCAGCTCAAGGGGGGGAGGAAATTCACCCCTCCACTTT. This codes for CASSSRGGGNSPLHF.

The chain couples TRBV28 to TRBJ2-7; D might be TRBD1 (7 bases). CDR1 MDHEN and CDR2 SYDVKM come from the germline V gene. The CDR3 totals 17 residues. V gave up 2 bases and J gave up 5 bases, with 22 bases separating them. The CDR3 loop reads CASSLIILRRGLDEQYF. The CDR3 region has the DNA TGTGCCAGCAGTTTAATTATTCTTCGGAGGGGGCTTGACGAGCAGTACTTC. Full variable domain (remainder filled in from reference TRBV28 and TRBJ2-7): DVKVTQSSRYLVKRTGEKVFLECVQDMDHENMFWYRQDPGLGLRLIYFSYDVKMKEKGDIPEGYSVSREKKERFSLILESASTNQTSMYLCASSLIILRRGLDEQYFGPGTRLTVT.

This rearrangement joins TRBV7-3 to TRBJ2-3; 12 bases are a match to TRBD2. With V trimmed by 1 base and J by 0 bases, 2 bases remained unmatched. The CDR3 consists of 17 residues. Germline CDR1 is SGHTA and CDR2 is FQGTGA. Here the CDR3 DNA reads TGTGCCAGCAGCTTAAAAACTAGCGGGGGGAGCACAGATACGCAGTATTTT. Translated: CASSLKTSGGSTDTQYF.

The chain joins TRBV27 to TRBJ1-1; maybe TRBD1 (5 bases). This CDR3 spans 13 amino acids. From germline, CDR1 is MNHEY and CDR2 SMNVEV (reference sequence). The germline V and J ends were trimmed by 6 bases and 1 base, with 9 bases remaining between them. Here the CDR3 DNA reads TGTGCCAGCAGGCCGCAGGGGAACACTGAAGCTTTCTTT. Translation gives CASRPQGNTEAFF.

The V and J genes are TRBV5-1 and TRBJ1-1, with D unclear. Between the trimmed V and J ends, which lost 4 bases and 1 base, there was a span of 11 bases. In germline, CDR1 is SGHRS, CDR2 YFSETQ. The CDR3 runs to 14 residues. The DNA of the CDR3 is TGCGCCAGCAGCGGGCCAGGAACGAACACTGAAGCTTTCTTT. Protein sequence: CASSGPGTNTEAFF.

The rearrangement uses TRBV6-5 and TRBJ1-2, with D tentatively TRBD1 (6 bases). The V gene's germline CDR1 is MNHEY and CDR2 SVGAGI. The V end lost 8 bases, the J end lost 6 bases, and 10 bases lay between the germline ends. The CDR3 sequence is 11 residues long. The CDR3 spells CASGRQDGYTF. CDR3 nucleotides: TGTGCCAGCGGAAGACAGGATGGCTACACCTTC.

The chain links TRBV3-1 (or the pseudogene TRBV3-2) to TRBJ1-4, with 7 bases fitting TRBD1. The CDR3 is 15 amino acids. J gave up 10 bases and V 1 base, and 9 bases lay outside the gene matches. Germline V gene data show CDR1 as LGHDT and CDR2 as YNNKEL (reference sequence). The CDR3 spells CASSQGGQDGGKLFF. CDR3 DNA: TGTGCCAGCAGCCAAGGCGGACAGGATGGGGGAAAACTGTTTTTT.

V usage is TRBV30 and J usage is TRBJ1-1; TRBD1 might be the D (6 bases). V was pared by 5 bases and J by 0 bases, with 13 bases between. Germline assignment: CDR1 GTSNPN and CDR2 SVGIG (reference sequence). The CDR3 length is 14 residues. DNA for the CDR3: TGTGCCTGGGCCCGCGGACAGATGAACACTGAAGCTTTCTTT. It yields the protein CAWARGQMNTEAFF.

The V and J genes are TRBV29-1 and TRBJ2-7; 14 nucleotides agree with TRBD2. The V segment lost 6 bases and the J segment 4 bases; nucleotides outside the gene matches: 8. The germline V gene has CDR1 SQVTM and CDR2 ANQGSEA. This CDR3 is 15 amino acids long. CDR3 DNA: TGCAGCGTGACACATGGGACTAGCGGGAGTTACGAGCAGTACTTC. Encoded protein: CSVTHGTSGSYEQYF.

The V call is TRBV12-3 or TRBV12-4, the J call TRBJ2-7; unclear D gene. With 3 bases removed from V and 4 bases from J, the gap between germline ends came to 7 bases. The CDR3 covers 12 residues. CDR3 amino acids: CASSFGAYEQYF. In nucleotides, the CDR3 is TGTGCCAGCAGTTTTGGAGCGTACGAGCAGTACTTC.

CDR3 in amino acids: CASSLGQYTEAFF. Written as DNA, the CDR3 is TGTGCCAGCAGCTTGGGCCAGTACACTGAAGCTTTCTTT. The chain has TRBV5-6 and TRBJ1-1; the D is unclear. Germline CDR1 is SGHDT and CDR2 is YYEEEE. The length of the CDR3 is 13 residues. V was shortened by 0 bases and J by 3 bases, with 6 bases between the two germline ends. Variable domain in full (rest from reference TRBV5-6 and TRBJ1-1): DAGVTQSPTHLIKTRGQQVTLRCSPKSGHDTVSWYQQALGQGPQFIFQYYEEEERQRGNFPDRFSGHQFPNYSSELNVNALLLGDSALYLCASSLGQYTEAFFGQGTRLTVV.

The rearrangement joins TRBV4-1 to TRBJ1-1; possible D gene TRBD1, 6 bases. Trimming stripped 5 bases from V and 1 base from J, with 14 bases between. This CDR3 spans 15 amino acids. CDR1 is MGHRA, CDR2 YSYEKL, per germline. The CDR3 DNA sequence: TGCGCCAGCAGCAACAGGGACACCGCGAACACTGAAGCTTTCTTT. It yields the protein CASSNRDTANTEAFF.

The genes are TRBV2 and TRBJ2-3; TRBD2 matches 13 bases. The V gene's germline CDR1 is SNHLY and CDR2 FYNNEI. Trimming cost V 5 bases and J 1 base; bases outside gene matches: 9. CDR3 length equals 18 residues. Here the CDR3 DNA reads TGTGCCAGCAGTTTAGGACTAGCGGGGGAGTGGGGCACAGATACGCAGTATTTT. The encoded protein is CASSLGLAGEWGTDTQYF.

This sequence joins TRBV28 and TRBJ2-7, with D uncertain. The CDR3 has 12 amino acids. Trimming shortened V by 2 bases and J by 3 bases, and 5 bases separated the two germline ends. Germline CDR1 and CDR2: MDHEN and SYDVKM. The CDR3 region is CASSLLNYEQYF. The CDR3 region has the DNA TGTGCCAGCAGTTTACTTAACTACGAGCAGTACTTC.